The source of this T cell receptor beta chain is a study of T cell repertoires in cytomegalovirus infection. Per the germline V gene, CDR1 is SEHNR and CDR2 is FQNEAQ (reference sequence). The ends were cut back, 3 bases at V and 5 bases at J, with 10 bases in the middle. The CDR3 runs to 13 residues. The sample holds a few counts of this clonotype. What it binds is unknown. In TCRdb, the reads were re-called with MiXCR into one record per CDR3 protein. The sample has roughly 310,000 distinct CDR3 sequences; around 29% are singletons. This TCR was recovered from a human donor in good health (CMV status not recorded). Some clones in this sample may be carry-over from other donors' samples. Sequenced material: cultured PBMCs, taken from culture after CMV antigen stimulation. The chain is built from TRBV7-9 and TRBJ1-1, with no clear D. The CDR3 DNA follows: TGTGCCAGCAGCTTCATGGGTGATACTGAAGCTTTCTTT. Amino acids: CASSFMGDTEAFF.